The rows below give T cell receptor beta chains drawn from one sample of a study of technical replicates of blood from a few donors. This table comes from immunoSEQ multiplex PCR, and its TCRdb copy is limited to in-frame clones, with some not included. The data show tens of thousands of clones, roughly 94% seen once. Input material: T cells isolated from PBMCs. These TCRs come from a human donor in good health. Each CDR3 is given without its conserved first and last residue. Fields, in order: J gene, V gene, CDR3 protein.

TRBJ2-2	TRBV5-1	ASSLFSAGGYTGELF
TRBJ2-5	TRBV7-2	ASSLDREETQY
TRBJ2-1	TRBV27	ASSLGTGGGEQF
TRBJ2-1	TRBV28	ATKKGGLAGNILINNEQF
TRBJ1-1	TRBV11-2	ASSSSDRGDTEAF
TRBJ1-3	TRBV10-1	ASSEDRFSGNTIY
TRBJ2-7	TRBV5-4	ASSRGGNSYEQY
TRBJ1-1	TRBV4-2	ASSRRQGENTEAF
TRBJ2-3	TRBV27	ASSGRTSGRPDLDTQY
TRBJ2-5	TRBV10-2	ASSGLAGQETQY
TRBJ2-7	TRBV9	ASSVAEGGYEQY
TRBJ2-5	TRBV18	ASSPPTAGTLQTQY
TRBJ2-7	TRBV28	ASSRGIYEQY
TRBJ1-3	TRBV4-1	ASSQDRGELTGNTIY
TRBJ2-2	TRBV11-2	ASSSLGLAGNTGELF
TRBJ2-2	TRBV4-2	ASSQDHSGELF
TRBJ2-2	TRBV28	ASSYRDRGTGELF
TRBJ2-7	TRBV6-5	ASSAGWGYEQY
TRBJ2-3	TRBV7-9	ASRFRGAIDTQY
TRBJ1-2	TRBV10-3	AISAEGVGYT
TRBJ2-1	TRBV7-8	ASSLSEAGVNEQF